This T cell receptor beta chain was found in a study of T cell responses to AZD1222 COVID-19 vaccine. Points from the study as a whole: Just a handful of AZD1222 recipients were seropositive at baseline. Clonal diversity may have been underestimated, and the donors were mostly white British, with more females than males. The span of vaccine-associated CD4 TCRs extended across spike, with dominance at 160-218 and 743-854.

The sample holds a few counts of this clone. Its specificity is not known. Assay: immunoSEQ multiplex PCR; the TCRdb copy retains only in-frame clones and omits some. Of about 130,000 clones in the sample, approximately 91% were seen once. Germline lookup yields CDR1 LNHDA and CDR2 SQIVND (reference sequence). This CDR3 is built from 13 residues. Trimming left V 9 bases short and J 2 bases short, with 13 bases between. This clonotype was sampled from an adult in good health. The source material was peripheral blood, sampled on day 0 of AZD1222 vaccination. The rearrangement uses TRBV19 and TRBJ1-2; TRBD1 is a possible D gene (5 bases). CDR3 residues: CASGDSRNYGYTF. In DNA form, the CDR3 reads TGTGCCAGCGGGGACTCCCGGAACTATGGCTACACCTTC. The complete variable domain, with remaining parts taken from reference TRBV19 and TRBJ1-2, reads DGGITQSPKYLFRKEGQNVTLSCEQNLNHDAMYWYRQDPGQGLRLIYYSQIVNDFQKGDIAEGYSVSREKKESFPLTVTSAQKNPTAFYLCASGDSRNYGYTFGSGTRLTVV.